This T cell receptor (beta chain) was recovered during a study of OX40 agonist ivuxolimab in advanced cancers. Sampling times: baseline, cycle 4 day 1, cycle 7 day 1. Repertoires were generated with immunoSEQ multiplex PCR, while TCRdb's copy carries only in-frame clones and drops some. Here the sample spans 55,000 to 75,000 clones, roughly 87% being singletons. The CDR3 extends over 12 amino acids. Trimming cost V 2 bases and J 3 bases, with 5 bases left between them. Per germline, CDR1 SGHNT and CDR2 YYREEE (reference sequence). V gene TRBV5-4 combines with J gene TRBJ1-2, with D unresolved. The sample was CD4+ or CD8+ T cells sorted from blood, taken in a trial of the OX40 agonist ivuxolimab. This receptor was obtained from an adult with an advanced solid tumor such as melanoma, head and neck, liver or kidney cancer. The CDR3 nucleotides are TGTGCCAGCAGCTTCGGGGACTATGGCTACACCTTC. This translates into CASSFGDYGYTF.